This T cell receptor (beta chain) was documented in a study of blood T cell repertoires in COVID-19 (TCRdb year 2020). A note on the overall study: Collaborator samples came from the United States, Italy and Spain and covered acute and convalescent phases of COVID-19. The prospective study material was composed of cDNA or gDNA derived from T cells, B-cell-depleted T cells, or PBMCs. Deeply sampled blood TCRbeta repertoires from subjects exposed to, actively infected with, or recovered from COVID-19 were included in the dataset. The repertoires were made available in a free public database intended to serve as a resource for research on the immune response to SARS-CoV-2. The samples were drawn from the first 160 participants of the ongoing ImmuneRACE study and from 1,254 subjects provided by 6 global collaborators. A de-identified subject ID, COVID-19 status, age in years and sex were almost always included in the sample metadata. Where HLA class I and class II types were available, the types were taken from metadata supplied by the sample provider, not from assay-based typing. Here is what the overall study found, with its caveats: How much clinical and demographic metadata was included differed by source and by participant, and the metadata was provided uncurated.

This clone was counted only a few times. What this receptor recognizes is not known. Nothing much larger sits one base from this clone, and base qualities are not available. Collaborating institutions collected whole blood in K2EDTA tubes following their own protocols. For TCRbeta analysis, collaborators shipped samples in one of three forms: frozen whole blood, isolated PBMCs, or DNA extracted from either of those sample types. TCRbeta CDR3 regions were amplified from genomic DNA by means of the immunoSEQ Assay, a bias-controlled multiplex PCR. The study's own analysis went as follows. The number of nucleated cells in each sample was estimated from the amplification of reference gene primers within the assay. To quantify the absolute abundance of each unique TCRbeta CDR3 rearrangement, sequence reads were collapsed and filtered. Productive Simpson clonality was computed per sample as the square root of Simpson's diversity index over productive rearrangements. Sourced from immuneACCESS, this table was stored by TCRdb with only in-frame sequences that have V and J called. A share of the clones is absent; for the studies checked, an unresolved V gene accounts for under half, and the remainder has no known explanation. V and J calls and clone size follow that table, whereas D and trimming were derived from the DNA. The sample table holds 35,000 to 50,000 clones, of which approximately 81% were seen once. The ten largest clones capture approximately 14% of the sample.

CDR1 and CDR2 are read off the germline V gene as SNHLY and FYNNEI. Trimming at the junction amounts to 6 bases on V and 3 bases on J, and the germline ends lie 15 bases apart. The CDR3 measures 15 amino acids from cysteine to phenylalanine. Kept here is only the CDR3 DNA, which spans 45 bases and is read in frame from base 1. The TCR was taken from a human donor in a cohort sampled during active COVID-19. Sequencing used peripheral blood. The chain is made from TRBV2 and TRBJ1-5; TRBD1 could be the D gene, as 6 bases match. The CDR3 loop reads CASRGDTAANQPQHF. The DNA is TGTGCCAGCAGAGGGGACACAGCCGCCAATCAGCCCCAGCATTTT.